Below are 3 T cell receptor beta chains sequenced from a single sample in a study of vaccination and CD4 T cells after COVID-19. An Oncomine TCR Beta short-read assay was used to sequence the DNA from cultured CD4+ T cells. TCRdb fed the PCR reads into MiXCR, producing one record per CDR3 protein. The sample yields 15,000 or so distinct CDR3 sequences, about 56% seen once. Their cognate antigens are unknown. Treatment indicated: approximately 10-day PBMC culture with coronavirus spike peptide pools or control peptides (ViraFEST assay). The sample was CD4+ T cells from blood, cultured in vitro, taken before SARS-CoV-2 vaccination. Receptors originate from a human donor who had recovered from COVID-19.

The chain links TRBV11-3 to TRBJ2-5; D is perhaps TRBD2 (6 bases). The CDR3 is made up of 14 amino acids. Trimming stripped 1 base from V and 1 base from J, with 7 bases between. The V gene's germline CDR1 is SGHNT and CDR2 YENEEA. Written as DNA, the CDR3 is TGTGCCAGCAGCTTAGGGGACTTCCAAGAGACCCAGTACTTC. The encoded protein is CASSLGDFQETQYF.

The CDR3 sequence is CASSPDRGHSGYTF. The CDR3, as DNA: TGTGCCAGCAGCCCGGACAGGGGGCATAGTGGCTACACCTTC. This chain uses TRBV7-6 with TRBJ1-2, with TRBD1 matching over 11 bases. V shed 5 bases, J shed 7 bases, and the junction held 6 bases outside the gene matches. The CDR3 is 14 amino acids. The germline V gene encodes CDR1 SGHVS and CDR2 FNYEAQ.

This chain connects TRBV20-1 to TRBJ2-5; D remains ambiguous. Germline V gives CDR1 DFQATT, CDR2 SNEGSKA (reference sequence). V was shortened by 4 bases and J by 5 bases, with 20 bases between the two germline ends. The CDR3 runs to 15 residues. The CDR3, as DNA: TGCAGTGCTAACCAACCCACTGGGGATTCGGAGACCCAGTACTTC. Protein product: CSANQPTGDSETQYF.